This T cell receptor (beta chain) stems from a study of cytomegalovirus exposure and HLA in healthy donors. Across the study: In a later analysis, it was reported that the 110 or so validation repertoires had been produced on the same platform as the roughly 700 repertoires belonging to the first cohort. Study-wide points: The majority of TCR sequences were rare, yet some public TCRs appeared in many donors. In vitro confirmation showed a few CMV-associated chains to be CMV antigen specific. There were under 200 TCR beta chains listed as cytomegalovirus-associated.

The V and J ends lost 5 bases and 7 bases respectively, with 15 bases between them. The length of the CDR3 is 14 residues. CDR1 and CDR2 (germline): MGHRA, YSYEKL. The method was immunoSEQ multiplex PCR; TCRdb's version includes in-frame clones alone and lacks a portion of them. The data contain around 140,000 clones, about 88% of them singletons. With respect to this clone: As yet, its antigen is unknown.

Sample: PBMCs. The receptor comes from a man younger than 30 in good health and CMV-seropositive. This chain connects TRBV4-1 to TRBJ2-1; D is undetermined. The CDR3 DNA sequence: TGCGCCAGCAGCATGCCTTACCCTAGGAATGAGCAGTTCTTC. Its protein is CASSMPYPRNEQFF.